The 2 T cell receptor beta chains presented below share a single source sample, sequenced in a study of STAT5B mutations in CD4+ large granular lymphocyte leukemia. TCRdb keeps only in-frame clones here, not all; method: immunoSEQ multiplex PCR. Of some 40,000 clones listed, approximately 85% are singletons. Material: CD4+ T cells from blood buffy coats. The source of these receptors is a human donor in good health.

The chain carries TRBV10-3 and TRBJ1-2; D remains unclear. CDR1 and CDR2 from the germline V gene are ENHRY and SYGVKD. CDR3 length: 14 amino acids. Trimming removed 1 base from V and 3 bases from J, with 9 bases in between. The CDR3 DNA reads as TGTGCCATCAGTGAGTACCTCCAGGACTATGGCTACACCTTC. Its translation is CAISEYLQDYGYTF.

V usage is TRBV6-6 and J usage is TRBJ1-4; 7 bases match TRBD1. Germline CDR1 MNHNY, CDR2 SVGAGI (reference sequence). With 5 bases clipped from V and 7 bases from J, the junction kept 10 bases outside the gene matches. This CDR3 has 15 residues. The CDR3 sequence is CASSPSQGPGEKLFF. CDR3 bases: TGTGCCAGCAGTCCGTCACAGGGGCCAGGTGAAAAACTGTTTTTT.